The 16 T cell receptor beta chains reported below all come from one sample, sequenced in a study of metastatic and nonmetastatic thyroid tumors. Each patient came to thyroid surgery without any prior treatment (of any kind). TCRdb used MiXCR to call clones anew from the PCR reads. The profile covers about 15,000 clones, with roughly a fifth appearing a single time and 13% taken by the ten largest. Sequenced input: blood. Every receptor here comes from a female donor with papillary thyroid cancer or a benign thyroid nodule (not recorded which). Some clones in this sample may be carry-over from other donors' samples.

In nucleotides, the CDR3 is TGTGCCAGCAGTTTAGTGAACGAGCAGTACTTC. It codes for CASSLVNEQYF. The J gene is TRBJ2-7, the V gene TRBV12-3 or TRBV12-4; no clear D gene. Trimming took off 1 base at V and 5 bases at J, with 3 bases between the two ends. The CDR3 runs 11 residues.

V gene TRBV20-1 combines with J gene TRBJ2-7, with TRBD1 matching 12 bases. Germline V CDR1 and CDR2: DFQATT, SNEGSKA (reference sequence). The CDR3 extends over 13 amino acids. V lost 6 bases to trimming and J lost 5 bases; unmatched junction nucleotides: 5. CDR3 DNA sequence: TGCAGTGCCGAGGGGACAGGGGGCGACGAGCAGTACTTC. This encodes CSAEGTGGDEQYF.

Ten or more counts support this clone. The chain couples TRBV4-3 to TRBJ2-2, with D tentatively TRBD1 (6 bases). The CDR3 has 18 residues. The V gene lost 3 bases and the J gene lost 3 bases, with 20 bases spanning the gap. Per germline, CDR1 LGHNA and CDR2 YSLEER. The CDR3 region has the DNA TGCGCCAGCAGCCAGGTTCTCGACACCGCAGGGGACACCGGGGAGCTGTTTTTT. This gives the protein CASSQVLDTAGDTGELFF.

This clone has a count of ten or more. The rearrangement joins TRBV3-1 to TRBJ2-5, with D hard to call. Germline CDR1 reads LGHDT; CDR2 reads YNNKEL (reference sequence). This CDR3 region has 14 residues. The V gene lost 0 bases and the J gene lost 4 bases, with 9 bases spanning the gap. The CDR3 reads CASSQEAVRETQYF. DNA of the CDR3: TGTGCCAGCAGCCAAGAAGCTGTTCGAGAGACCCAGTACTTC.

V and J are TRBV20-1 and TRBJ2-5; the match to TRBD2 covers 10 bases. The CDR3 is 18 amino acids. The V and J ends lost 1 base and 3 bases, in that order; junction bases with no gene match: 14. CDR1 and CDR2 (germline): DFQATT, SNEGSKA (reference sequence). The CDR3 spells CSARVYPTSGPLKETQYF. The CDR3 region has the DNA TGCAGTGCTAGAGTATATCCGACTAGCGGGCCACTCAAAGAGACCCAGTACTTC.

V gene TRBV5-6 combines with J gene TRBJ2-2, with D perhaps given as TRBD1 or TRBD2 (5 bases each). The CDR3 runs 15 residues. Germline V gene data show CDR1 as SGHDT and CDR2 as YYEEEE. The V end lost 4 bases, the J end lost 5 bases, and 15 bases lay between the germline ends. The CDR3 protein is CASSPIGAVTGELFF. The CDR3 DNA reads as TGTGCCAGCAGCCCGATCGGGGCAGTTACCGGGGAGCTGTTTTTT.

By frequency in the sample, this clone is medium-sized. The chain combines TRBV28 with TRBJ1-1; D unresolved. There are 12 residues in the CDR3. V was shortened by 10 bases and J by 3 bases, with 12 bases between the two germline ends. Germline CDR1 is MDHEN and CDR2 is SYDVKM. The CDR3: CATHDGDTEAFF. The CDR3 bases are TGTGCCACGCACGACGGGGACACTGAAGCTTTCTTT.

This chain uses TRBV20-1 with TRBJ2-1, with 11 positions matching TRBD1. Germline CDR1 and CDR2: DFQATT and SNEGSKA (reference sequence). This CDR3 has 14 residues. The CDR3 spells CIAVGQGVYNEQFF. The CDR3 bases are TGCATTGCGGTGGGACAGGGGGTATACAATGAGCAGTTCTTC.

This clone showed up just a few times. The chain couples TRBV28 to TRBJ1-2; D is perhaps TRBD1 (6 bases). This CDR3 is 13 amino acids long. From germline, CDR1 is MDHEN and CDR2 SYDVKM. With 1 base removed from V and 10 bases from J, the gap between germline ends came to 13 bases. The CDR3 sequence is CASSLLQGETYTF. CDR3 in DNA: TGTGCCAGCAGTTTATTACAGGGAGAGACCTACACCTTC.

This clone was seen only a few times. The chain carries TRBV25-1 and TRBJ1-2; 7 bases agree with TRBD1. The CDR3 spans 14 residues. Losses at the gene ends were 4 bases for V and 4 bases for J; bases not matched to a gene: 6. The V gene's germline CDR1 is MGHDK and CDR2 SYGVNS. The CDR3 sequence: CASSVRTGPYGYTF. CDR3 coding DNA: TGTGCCAGCAGTGTGAGGACAGGACCCTATGGCTACACCTTC.

This clone is medium-sized. The V gene is TRBV6-2 or TRBV6-3, the J gene TRBJ2-2, with D tentatively TRBD2 (6 bases). There are 16 residues in the CDR3. Per germline, CDR1 MNHEY and CDR2 SVGEGT. The V gene lost 0 bases and the J gene lost 2 bases, with 10 bases spanning the gap. CDR3 in DNA: TGTGCCAGCAGTTACTCGGAGGGGTTCAACACCGGGGAGCTGTTTTTT. This sequence encodes CASSYSEGFNTGELFF.

To note about this clone: In this CDR3 the conserved last residue, phenylalanine or tryptophan, is missing, so a read error is likely. The DNA is omitted, as the CDR3 cannot be located on it reliably, and the CDR3 follows TCRdb's listing. The gene calls are TRBV7-3 and TRBJ1-3; no check of the table's D call, TRBD1, against the DNA was made. The CDR3 length is 10 residues, termini included. Germline CDR1 and CDR2: SGHTA and FQGTGA. CDR3 in amino acids: CASSLDSNSP.

By share, this clone ranks as medium-sized (0.01 to 0.1%). This sample includes further DNA sequences coding for the same CDR3. The J gene is TRBJ2-7, the V gene TRBV20-1; D not resolved. The germline gives CDR1 DFQATT, CDR2 SNEGSKA (reference sequence). The ends were cut back, 2 bases at V and 7 bases at J, with 12 bases in the middle. The CDR3 is made up of 12 amino acids. The chain's CDR3 is CSARRTDAEQYF. The CDR3 coding sequence is TGCAGTGCTAGAAGGACCGATGCGGAGCAGTACTTC.

This clone has only a few counts. The chain carries TRBV12-3 or TRBV12-4 and TRBJ2-5; possibly TRBD1 for D (5 bases). The germline V and J ends were trimmed by 5 bases and 2 bases, with 12 bases remaining between them. This CDR3 is built from 14 residues. The CDR3 bases are TGTGCCAGCAGTGCCCAGGGAACACAAGAGACCCAGTACTTC. Its translation: CASSAQGTQETQYF.

This clone came up many times. As DNA, the CDR3 is TGTGCCAGCAGCTTGGAAGGGTTGCGGAGAGCCTACGAGCAGTACTTC. Protein product: CASSLEGLRRAYEQYF. J is TRBJ2-7 and V is TRBV5-6, with D uncertain. CDR1 and CDR2 (germline): SGHDT, YYEEEE. The CDR3 loop spans 16 amino acids. Trimming cost V 0 bases and J 2 bases, with 15 bases left between them.

The V call is TRBV6-2 or TRBV6-3, the J call TRBJ2-1; D is unresolved. This CDR3 contains 13 residues. CDR1 and CDR2 (germline): MNHEY, SVGEGT. Trimming stripped 2 bases from V and 7 bases from J, with 9 bases between. The CDR3 coding sequence is TGTGCCAGCAGTTACCTTGGAATAAATGAGCAGTTCTTC. Its protein product is CASSYLGINEQFF.